The rows below give T cell receptor beta chains drawn from one sample of a study of T cell responses to AZD1222 COVID-19 vaccine. The data were produced by immunoSEQ multiplex PCR, yet TCRdb's version contains in-frame clones alone and is incomplete. The data hold 180,000 or so clones, with 80% to 95% observed a single time. The sequenced sample was peripheral blood, obtained 28 days after the second AZD1222 dose. The receptors stem from an adult who received the AZD1222 COVID-19 vaccine. Each CDR3 is given with its conserved first and last residue. D genes are given only for firm matches. The listing skips clone size in some rows; elsewhere it reads once, few, many or a size class.

>NA|13|TRBJ1-1|TRBV27|NA
CASRSGVGTEAFF
TGTGCCAGCAGGTCGGGGGTAGGTACTGAAGCTTTCTTT
>NA|14|TRBJ2-7|TRBV3-1/TRBV3-2|NA
CASANRTTSYEQYF
TGTGCCAGCGCAAATAGGACCACCTCCTACGAGCAGTACTTC
>NA|16|TRBJ2-3|TRBV28|few
CASLPPRLGEADTQYF
TGTGCCAGCCTTCCCCCCCGGTTAGGGGAGGCAGATACGCAGTATTTT
>NA|17|TRBJ2-2|TRBV12-5|NA
CASGLVGGRELTGELFF
TGTGCTAGTGGTTTGGTAGGCGGCAGGGAATTGACCGGGGAGCTGTTTTTT
>TRBD2|17|TRBJ2-3|TRBV7-2|NA
CASSYPSGGLRTDTQYF
TGTGCCAGCAGCTACCCTAGCGGGGGGCTCCGCACAGATACGCAGTATTTT
>NA|13|TRBJ2-4|TRBV15|NA
CATSLGSQNIQYF
TGTGCCACCAGCTTAGGGAGCCAAAACATTCAGTACTTC
>NA|13|TRBJ1-1|TRBV10-3|NA
CAISVGGRTEAFF
TGTGCCATCAGTGTTGGGGGCCGCACTGAAGCTTTCTTT
>NA|13|TRBJ2-3|TRBV12-3/TRBV12-4|NA
CASSTYRTDTQYF
TGTGCCAGCAGCACATATCGCACAGATACGCAGTATTTT
>TRBD1|15|TRBJ1-1|TRBV27|NA
CASSLDRGLGLLAFF
TGTGCCAGCAGTTTAGACAGGGGGCTGGGTTTGTTGGCTTTCTTT
>NA|16|TRBJ1-1|TRBV10-3|NA
CAISEGLGKGPTEAFF
TGTGCCATCAGTGAGGGCCTGGGGAAGGGGCCTACTGAAGCTTTCTTT
>TRBD1|18|TRBJ2-2|TRBV6-4|NA
CASSVVRVRDRGREELFF
TGTGCCAGCAGTGTCGTACGAGTTCGGGACAGGGGGCGGGAGGAGCTGTTTTTT
>NA|15|TRBJ1-3|TRBV7-9|NA
CASSLDTFSGNTIYF
TGTGCCAGCAGCTTAGACACCTTCTCTGGAAACACCATATATTTT
>NA|14|TRBJ1-1|TRBV6-5|NA
CASSYLQTNTEAFF
TGTGCCAGCAGTTACCTGCAAACGAACACTGAAGCTTTCTTT
>NA|18|TRBJ2-2|TRBV19|few
CASSIADVRLGGTGELFF
TGTGCCAGTAGTATAGCTGATGTCAGATTAGGTGGGACCGGGGAGCTGTTTTTT
>TRBD1|14|TRBJ1-2|TRBV5-1|NA
CASSSTGTGDGYTF
TGCGCCAGCAGCTCAACCGGGACAGGGGACGGCTACACCTTC
>NA|13|TRBJ1-5|TRBV5-1|NA
CASPPWTGQPQHF
TGCGCCAGCCCTCCCTGGACGGGCCAGCCCCAGCATTTT
>NA|13|TRBJ1-2|TRBV29-1|NA
CSVDESLSNGYTF
TGCAGCGTTGATGAGAGCCTGTCCAATGGCTACACCTTC
>TRBD1|15|TRBJ2-1|TRBV7-2|few
CASSMGQGSYNEQFF
TGTGCCAGCAGCATGGGACAGGGCTCCTACAATGAGCAGTTCTTC
>NA|17|TRBJ2-3|TRBV19|NA
CASSIPQGLGGTDTQYF
TGTGCCAGTAGTATCCCCCAAGGGCTAGGGGGCACAGATACGCAGTATTTT
>NA|10|TRBJ2-5|TRBV28|NA
CASSQETQYF
TGTGCCAGCAGTCAAGAGACCCAGTACTTC
>TRBD2|16|TRBJ2-2|TRBV4-2|NA
CASSQLAGGNTGELFF
TGTGCCAGCAGCCAACTAGCGGGGGGAAACACCGGGGAGCTGTTTTTT
>NA|15|TRBJ2-7|TRBV6-5|NA
CASSLDRGGPYEQYF
TGTGCCAGCAGCTTAGATCGCGGCGGTCCCTACGAGCAGTACTTC
>NA|16|TRBJ1-5|TRBV5-6|NA
CASSSSGAYSNQPQHF
TGTGCCAGCAGCTCTTCCGGGGCTTATAGCAATCAGCCCCAGCATTTT
>NA|12|TRBJ1-2|TRBV5-1|NA
CASSWRGDGYTF
TGCGCCAGCAGCTGGCGGGGGGATGGCTACACCTTC
>TRBD1|13|TRBJ2-5|TRBV6-6|NA
CATDRGPLETQYF
TGTGCCACAGACAGGGGCCCTTTGGAGACCCAGTACTTC
>NA|16|TRBJ2-1|TRBV12-2|NA
CASRRKTGGKMNEQFF
TGTGCAAGTCGCAGAAAGACAGGGGGCAAGATGAATGAGCAGTTCTTC
>NA|14|TRBJ2-7|TRBV6-5|NA
CASVTGANQYEQYF
TGTGCCAGCGTAACGGGGGCGAACCAGTACGAGCAGTACTTC
>TRBD1|16|TRBJ1-5|TRBV30|NA
CAWSHGTGEGNQPQHF
TGTGCCTGGAGTCACGGGACAGGGGAAGGCAATCAGCCCCAGCATTTT
>NA|16|TRBJ2-2|TRBV14|once
CASSRGLSPNTGELFF
TGTGCCAGCAGCCGCGGACTCAGTCCAAACACCGGGGAGCTGTTTTTT
>NA|13|TRBJ2-5|TRBV11-2|NA
CASSLGGRETQYF
TGTGCCAGCAGCTTAGGGGGTCGAGAGACCCAGTACTTC
>NA|14|TRBJ1-1|TRBV19|NA
CASSPRGLITEAFF
TGTGCCAGTAGTCCCCGGGGACTCATTACTGAAGCTTTCTTT
>NA|13|TRBJ1-1|TRBV10-3|NA
CAISVGTNTEAFF
TGTGCCATCAGTGTGGGGACGAACACTGAAGCTTTCTTT
>TRBD1|14|TRBJ2-2|TRBV5-1|NA
CASSPDRVTGELFF
TGCGCCAGCAGCCCGGACAGGGTCACCGGGGAGCTGTTTTTT
>TRBD2|15|TRBJ2-1|TRBV6-4|NA
CASSDGTRDYNEQFF
TGTGCCAGCAGTGACGGGACTAGGGATTACAATGAGCAGTTCTTC
>NA|15|TRBJ1-1|TRBV30|NA
CAWSATPQGRGEAFF
TGTGCCTGGAGTGCTACCCCACAGGGCCGCGGGGAAGCTTTCTTT
>TRBD2|16|TRBJ2-1|TRBV28|NA
CASSSASGRDINEQFF
TGTGCCAGCAGTTCGGCTAGCGGGAGGGACATCAATGAGCAGTTCTTC